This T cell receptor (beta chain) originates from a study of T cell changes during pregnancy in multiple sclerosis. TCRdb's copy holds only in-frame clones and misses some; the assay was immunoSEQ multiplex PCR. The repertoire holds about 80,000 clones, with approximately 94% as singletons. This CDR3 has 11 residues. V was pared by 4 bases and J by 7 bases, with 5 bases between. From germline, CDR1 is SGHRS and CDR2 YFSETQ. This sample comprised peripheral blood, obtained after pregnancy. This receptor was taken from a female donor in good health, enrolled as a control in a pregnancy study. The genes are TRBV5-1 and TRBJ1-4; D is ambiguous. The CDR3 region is CASSPGEKLFF. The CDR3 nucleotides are TGCGCCAGCAGCCCAGGTGAAAAACTGTTTTTT.